This is a list of T cell receptor beta chains from one sample in a study of T cells in Graves' hyperthyroidism and ophthalmopathy. MiXCR, applied by TCRdb to the multiplex PCR reads, yields one record per CDR3 protein. Counted here are approximately 480,000 distinct CDR3 sequences, about 20% occurring once; the ten biggest clones make up more than 20%. Material: blood. Receptor source: a man younger than 35 with Graves' hyperthyroidism. The CDR3 runs from the conserved cysteine through the conserved F or W. D genes are given only for firm matches. Clone sizes are given selectively: once, few, many, or a class where the clone is expanded.

v_gene,d_gene,abundance,j_gene,CDR3nt,CDR3aa
TRBV27,NA,many,TRBJ2-5,TGTGCCGTCCATTCGGGGGGCCGGGAGACCCAGTACTTC,CAVHSGGRETQYF
TRBV20-1,NA,many,TRBJ2-7,TGCAGTGCTATACCTAACACCGGAGAAGGCTACGAGCAGTACTTC,CSAIPNTGEGYEQYF
TRBV28,NA,many,TRBJ1-2,TGTGCCAGCAGTTCGGACAGCGCCTATGGCTACACCTTC,CASSSDSAYGYTF
TRBV12-3/TRBV12-4,NA,NA,TRBJ2-5,TGTGCCAGCAGTTTAAGCGGTGGCAGCACCATGAGGCCCCAGTACTTC,CASSLSGGSTMRPQYF
TRBV27,TRBD1,many,TRBJ1-1,TGTGCCAGCAGGTTACAGGGGCGGATGAACACTGAAGCTTTCTTT,CASRLQGRMNTEAFF
TRBV5-1,NA,NA,TRBJ2-7,TGCGCCAGCAGCCCTATGGGCCGGACAATGGAGCAGTACTTC,CASSPMGRTMEQYF
TRBV6-1,NA,many,TRBJ1-2,TGTGCCAGCAGCAACAGGGAGCCTAACTATGGCTACACCTTC,CASSNREPNYGYTF
TRBV12-3/TRBV12-4,NA,NA,TRBJ1-2,TGTGCCAGCACCCCCCACGGGACCGCGTGGGGCTACGCCTTC,CASTPHGTAWGYAF
TRBV9,TRBD2,NA,TRBJ2-3,TGTGCCAGCAGCGTATACGGGGGGGGCCCGGGAGATACGCAGTATTTT,CASSVYGGGPGDTQYF
TRBV7-2,TRBD1,many,TRBJ2-7,TGTGCCAGCAGCTTATCCAGACAGGGTGAGCAGTACTTC,CASSLSRQGEQYF
TRBV20-1,TRBD2,NA,TRBJ2-7,TGCAGTGCCCATCTAGCGGGAGGGCAGTACTTC,CSAHLAGGQYF
TRBV7-9,NA,NA,TRBJ2-7,TGTGCCAGCAGCTTTACAGGGCGCTTCTCCTACGAGCAGTACTTC,CASSFTGRFSYEQYF
TRBV10-3,TRBD1,few,TRBJ1-5,TGTGCCAGCAGTGAGTCGGACAGGTGGATGCCGGATCAGCCCCAGCATTTT,CASSESDRWMPDQPQHF
TRBV6-1,NA,NA,TRBJ1-5,TGTGCCAGCAGTGAGCAGGTTGGGGATCAGCCCCAGCATTTT,CASSEQVGDQPQHF
TRBV28,NA,many,TRBJ1-2,TGTGCCAGCATTACTCCGGGAAACTTAGAGCCTGGCTACACCTTC,CASITPGNLEPGYTF
TRBV24-1,NA,many,TRBJ1-1,TGTGCCACCAGTCGGGAAGGAAAAACTGAAGCTTTCTTT,CATSREGKTEAFF
TRBV24-1,TRBD2,NA,TRBJ2-5,TGTGCCACCAGTGATTTGTCCGGGACTAGCGGCCAAGAGACCCAGTACTTC,CATSDLSGTSGQETQYF
TRBV6-1,NA,many,TRBJ1-3,TGTGCCAGCAGGCAGGGAGAAAACACCATATATTTT,CASRQGENTIYF
TRBV12-3/TRBV12-4,TRBD1,many,TRBJ2-5,TGTGCCAGCACCTTAGTAGGGACAGGAGCTCAAGAGACCCAGTACTTC,CASTLVGTGAQETQYF
TRBV28,NA,NA,TRBJ1-6,TGTGCCAGCAGTTTAGTCCCACCCCCCAATTCACCCCTCCACTTT,CASSLVPPPNSPLHF
TRBV6-5,TRBD1,many,TRBJ2-7,TGTGCCAGCAGTACTCCGGGACAGGGGGCATGGGAGCAGTACTTC,CASSTPGQGAWEQYF
TRBV4-1,NA,few,TRBJ2-2,TGCGCCAGCAGCCAAGACCAGGGCGGGGAGCTGTTTTTT,CASSQDQGGELFF
TRBV28,TRBD1,NA,TRBJ1-6,TGTGCCAGCAGTTTATGGGAACTGACAGGGCATTCACCCCTCCACTTT,CASSLWELTGHSPLHF
TRBV27,NA,NA,TRBJ1-5,TGTGCCAGCAGTTTTGGTGCAGTGGGACAGCCCCAGCATTTT,CASSFGAVGQPQHF
TRBV3-1,NA,few,TRBJ1-5,TGTGCCAGCAGCCAAGATGGAGGGGGCAATCAGCCCCAGCATTTT,CASSQDGGGNQPQHF
TRBV5-1,TRBD1,many,TRBJ1-1,TGCGCCAGCAGGGTTCGGACAGGGGTAATGAACACTGAAGCTTTCTTT,CASRVRTGVMNTEAFF
TRBV28,TRBD1,many,TRBJ1-1,TGTGCCAGCAGCTCCCGACAGGGGGCGTTCAGGAACACTGAAGCTTTCTTT,CASSSRQGAFRNTEAFF
TRBV27,TRBD2,NA,TRBJ2-7,TGTGCCAGCAGTCTGGGGACTAGCGGGAATCGGTACTTC,CASSLGTSGNRYF
TRBV6-5,NA,NA,TRBJ1-1,TGTGCCAGCAGTTACCGGGGCACTGAATCTTTCTTT,CASSYRGTESFF
TRBV12-3/TRBV12-4,NA,many,TRBJ1-2,TGTGCCAGCAGTTTAGATGGGGGGGTTAGCTATGGCTACACCTTC,CASSLDGGVSYGYTF